A single sample is the source of the 27 T cell receptor beta chains below, sequenced in a study of Graves' ophthalmopathy and Graves' hyperthyroidism. RNA transcripts were the source from which TCR beta CDR3 regions were amplified. HTBI-primed first-round RT-PCR preceded second-round multiplex PCR. TCRdb ran MiXCR on the multiplex PCR reads and lists one entry per CDR3 protein. The table has approximately 460,000 distinct CDR3 sequences, approximately 15% seen once; the top ten hold about a tenth. The specimen sequenced was blood. These receptors all stem from a woman in her 30s with Graves' ophthalmopathy.

In its sample, this clonotype was seen many times. V and J are TRBV30 and TRBJ2-2, with 7 positions matching TRBD2. Trimming took 4 bases from V and 4 from J; bases not matched to a gene: 6. This CDR3 contains 14 residues. Germline V gene data show CDR1 as GTSNPN and CDR2 as SVGIG (reference sequence). The CDR3 here is CAWTTSRLTGELFF. The CDR3 nucleotides read TGTGCCTGGACGACTAGCAGACTCACCGGGGAGCTGTTTTTT.

This clonotype was detected many times. The chain couples TRBV2 to TRBJ2-2; D gene unclear. V was shortened by 7 bases and J by 0 bases, with 12 bases between the two germline ends. The CDR3 sequence is 15 residues long. From germline, CDR1 is SNHLY and CDR2 FYNNEI. Written as DNA, the CDR3 is TGTGCCAGCACGACCGATTTCGCGAACACCGGGGAGCTGTTTTTT. It codes for CASTTDFANTGELFF.

With regard to this clonotype: A much larger clone is a single base away; this may be a read error. The chain links TRBV20-1 to TRBJ1-6, with D perhaps TRBD1 (6 bases). The CDR3 has 14 residues. Germline V gene lookup returns CDR1 DFQATT and CDR2 SNEGSKA (reference sequence). Trimming pared 7 bases from V and 9 bases from J, leaving 19 bases between. The CDR3 nucleotides are TGCAGTGATATCCCCAGGGGCGCGTTTTCACCCCTCCACTTT. Amino acids: CSDIPRGAFSPLHF.

This clonotype was counted many times. This sequence joins TRBV27 and TRBJ1-1; D is uncertain. CDR3 size: 13 residues. V lost 8 bases and J 7 bases, leaving 17 bases between the germline ends. Germline-derived CDR1 and CDR2 are MNHEY and SMNVEV (reference sequence). CDR3 coding DNA: TGTGCCAGCCTGGGCCCCTCCGATGGTGAAGCTTTCTTT. It translates to CASLGPSDGEAFF.

This clonotype showed up many times. V and J are TRBV6-1 and TRBJ2-7; the D gene is possibly TRBD2 (7 bases). The CDR3 contains 12 residues. Trimming took off 6 bases at V and 3 bases at J, with 9 bases between the two ends. CDR1 is MNHNS, CDR2 SASEGT, per germline. The CDR3 here is CASRRGHYEQYF. DNA for the CDR3: TGTGCCAGCAGGCGGGGGCACTACGAGCAGTACTTC.

This clonotype was recorded many times. The final CDR3 position lacks the conserved phenylalanine or tryptophan, pointing to a likely read error. The gene calls are TRBV7-9 and TRBJ2-5; no firm D call. The CDR3 spans 13 residues. Germline V lookup: CDR1 SEHNR, CDR2 FQNEAQ (reference sequence). Trimming pared 8 bases from V and 4 bases from J, leaving 14 bases between. This CDR3 is CASERTGRETQYL. In DNA form, the CDR3 reads TGTGCCAGCGAACGGACGGGCCGAGAGACCCAGTACCTC.

This clonotype was detected many times. This chain uses TRBV19 with TRBJ1-1; D remains ambiguous. Trimming stripped 3 bases from V and 0 bases from J, with 8 bases between. Germline V gene sequence: CDR1 LNHDA, CDR2 SQIVND (reference sequence). The CDR3 has 14 amino acids. DNA for the CDR3: TGTGCCAGTAGTATGCGGGGTGTGAACACTGAAGCTTTCTTT. Translation: CASSMRGVNTEAFF.

Concerning this clonotype itself: A read error may explain this, as a much larger clone is one base away. The missing conserved phenylalanine or tryptophan at the end of this CDR3 makes a read error likely. The chain employs TRBV30 and TRBJ1-1; D unclear. V shed 1 base and J shed 3 bases, with 12 bases lying between them. Germline V gene lookup returns CDR1 GTSNPN and CDR2 SVGIG (reference sequence). This CDR3 is built from 14 residues. In DNA, the CDR3 is TGTGCCTGGAGTGAGAAAGGCTGGGACACTGAAGCTTTCTAT. It translates to CAWSEKGWDTEAFY.

This clonotype was picked up many times. The CDR3, as DNA: TGTGCCAGCACCAGGGACAGGGCGAACACTGAAGCTTTCTTT. Amino acids: CASTRDRANTEAFF. The rearrangement joins TRBV6-2 or TRBV6-3 to TRBJ1-1; 9 bases are shared with TRBD1. V shed 7 bases and J 1 base; nucleotides not matched to a gene: 4. The CDR3 has 14 residues. The germline V gene encodes CDR1 MNHEY and CDR2 SVGEGT.

The V call is TRBV15, the J call TRBJ1-1; D not certain. The CDR3 loop spans 13 amino acids. The V end lost 4 bases, the J end lost 1 base, and 7 bases lay between the germline ends. The V gene's germline CDR1 is LNHNV and CDR2 YYDKDF (reference sequence). The CDR3 DNA is TGTGCCACCAGCAAACAGCAGAACACTGAAGCTTTCTTT. Protein product: CATSKQQNTEAFF. Filled out from reference TRBV15 and TRBJ1-1, the complete variable domain reads DAMVIQNPRYQVTQFGKPVTLSCSQTLNHNVMYWYQQKSSQAPKLLFHYYDKDFNNEADTPDNFQSRRPNTSFCFLDIRSPGLGDTAMYLCATSKQQNTEAFFGQGTRLTVV.

The gene calls are TRBV20-1 and TRBJ2-4; 13 bases match TRBD2. Germline V gene sequence: CDR1 DFQATT, CDR2 SNEGSKA (reference sequence). CDR3 size: 15 residues. V gave up 3 bases and J gave up 5 bases; unmatched junction bases: 4. The CDR3 region has the DNA TGCAGTGCTAGGGGACTAGCGGGGCGGGAAAACATTCAGTACTTC. It encodes CSARGLAGRENIQYF.

There are many counts of this clonotype. J is TRBJ2-6 and V is TRBV12-3 or TRBV12-4; D is uncertain. V lost 4 bases, J lost 0 bases, and 13 bases lay in between. The CDR3 is 17 residues long. In DNA, the CDR3 is TGTGCCAGCAGTTCAGACCCTCTGAGCTCTGGGGCCAACGTCCTGACTTTC. Translation gives CASSSDPLSSGANVLTF.

This clonotype was detected ten times or more. This rearrangement joins TRBV27 to TRBJ1-1, with 8 bases lining up with TRBD1. The CDR3 runs 14 residues. Per the germline V gene, CDR1 is MNHEY and CDR2 is SMNVEV (reference sequence). V was clipped by 2 bases and J by 4 bases; unmatched bases: 3. The chain's CDR3 is CASSLRTGSTEAFF. CDR3 bases: TGTGCCAGCAGTTTACGGACAGGGAGCACTGAAGCTTTCTTT.

This clonotype was seen many times. The V and J genes are TRBV6-1 and TRBJ1-1; D call uncertain. The CDR3 has 14 amino acids. Deletions cut 5 bases from V and 2 bases from J, with 12 bases between. Looked up from germline, CDR1 is MNHNS and CDR2 is SASEGT. The CDR3 sequence: CASSRRTPNTEAFF. The CDR3 DNA reads TGTGCCAGCAGTAGAAGGACTCCCAACACTGAAGCTTTCTTT.

The table lists this clonotype with many counts. Here the CDR3 reads CASSEGGMNTEAFF. The CDR3 bases are TGTGCCAGCAGCGAGGGCGGAATGAACACTGAAGCTTTCTTT. The chain recombines TRBV9 with TRBJ1-1; D ambiguous. The CDR3 extends over 14 amino acids. CDR1 is SGDLS, CDR2 YYNGEE, per germline. The V gene lost 3 bases and the J gene lost 0 bases, with 9 bases spanning the gap.

This clonotype has a count of ten or more. The J gene is TRBJ2-7, the V gene TRBV6-1; 11 bases line up with TRBD2. With V trimmed by 7 bases and J by 3 bases, 5 bases remained unmatched. Germline CDR1 is MNHNS and CDR2 is SASEGT. The CDR3 is 14 residues long. The CDR3 loop is CASNPGLADYEQYF. CDR3 nucleotide sequence: TGTGCCAGCAACCCGGGACTAGCGGACTACGAGCAGTACTTC.

This clonotype was seen a handful of times. This chain uses TRBV18 with TRBJ2-7, with 9 positions matching TRBD2. Germline V gene sequence: CDR1 KGHSH, CDR2 LQKENI. There are 15 residues in the CDR3. V was clipped by 2 bases and J by 6 bases; unmatched bases: 8. The CDR3 bases are TGTGCCAGCTCACCAAGGATAGCGGGAGCCGGCGAGCAGTACTTC. Protein: CASSPRIAGAGEQYF.

Many counts were recorded for this clonotype. CDR3 sequence reads: CSARDPDGGYEQYF. CDR3 DNA sequence: TGCAGTGCTAGAGACCCTGACGGGGGCTACGAGCAGTACTTC. V is TRBV20-1 and J is TRBJ2-7; weak D call: TRBD2 (6 bases). Trimming cost V 0 bases and J 3 bases, with 12 bases left between them. Germline CDR1 DFQATT, CDR2 SNEGSKA (reference sequence). The CDR3 is 14 residues long.

This clonotype was counted between two and nine times. This CDR3 is missing its conserved last phenylalanine or tryptophan, likely due to a read error. The V call is TRBV30, the J call TRBJ1-2; D uncertain. V dropped 0 bases and J dropped 4 bases, with 15 bases sitting between them. Germline V gives CDR1 GTSNPN, CDR2 SVGIG (reference sequence). The CDR3 spans 15 residues. The CDR3 DNA follows: TGTGCCTGGAGTGTATGGGCCCCGACAACCTATGGCTACACCTCC. Its protein is CAWSVWAPTTYGYTS.

This clonotype has a count of ten or more. The J gene is TRBJ1-2, the V gene TRBV12-3 or TRBV12-4; maybe TRBD1 (5 bases). With 3 bases removed from V and 6 bases from J, the gap between germline ends came to 14 bases. The CDR3 is 14 amino acids. The DNA for the CDR3 is TGTGCCAGCAGTTTGGGGCTACCGGTGCATGGCTACACCTTC. Translation: CASSLGLPVHGYTF.

This clonotype showed up many times. This chain's CDR3 is CSATSQVWTANTEAFF. In nucleotides, the CDR3 is TGCAGTGCTACTTCTCAAGTATGGACCGCGAACACTGAAGCTTTCTTT. The J gene is TRBJ1-1, the V gene TRBV20-1; D is unclear. From germline, CDR1 is DFQATT and CDR2 SNEGSKA (reference sequence). This CDR3 is built from 16 residues. V shed 4 bases and J shed 1 base, with 19 bases lying between them.

This clonotype was picked up a small number of times. The CDR3 here is CASSFWPKGTGELFF. CDR3 nucleotides: TGTGCCAGCAGTTTCTGGCCCAAAGGGACCGGGGAGCTGTTTTTT. V usage is TRBV28 and J usage is TRBJ2-2; no definite D call. CDR1 is MDHEN and CDR2 is SYDVKM in the germline V gene. The CDR3 consists of 15 residues. Deletions cut 3 bases from V and 5 bases from J, with 13 bases between.

This clonotype has a count of ten or more. The V call is TRBV7-2, the J call TRBJ2-7; 8 bases are shared with TRBD1. V was pared by 1 base and J by 1 base, with 3 bases of the junction left unmatched. The CDR3 runs to 15 residues. CDR1 SGHTA and CDR2 FQGNSA come from the germline V gene. CDR3 nucleotides: TGTGCCAGCAGCTTAGTAACAGGGGGTTCCTACGAGCAGTACTTC. The encoded protein is CASSLVTGGSYEQYF.

In its sample, this clonotype was seen many times. The CDR3 sequence: CSASQQGGHEQYF. CDR3 DNA sequence: TGCAGTGCTTCTCAACAGGGAGGTCACGAGCAGTACTTC. V gene TRBV20-1 combines with J gene TRBJ2-7; D tentatively reads TRBD1 or TRBD2 (6 bases each). Between the trimmed V and J ends, which lost 5 bases and 5 bases, there was a span of 16 bases. CDR1 is DFQATT, CDR2 SNEGSKA, per germline (reference sequence). There are 13 residues in the CDR3.

V and J are TRBV11-2 and TRBJ2-5; D unresolved. The CDR3 has 18 residues. Germline CDR1 SGHAT, CDR2 FQNNGV. V gave up 0 bases and J gave up 0 bases, with 17 bases separating them. CDR3 protein: CASSLDLQWVGNQETQYF. The CDR3 DNA sequence: TGTGCCAGCAGCTTAGACCTGCAGTGGGTTGGCAACCAAGAGACCCAGTACTTC.

This clonotype has at least ten counts. The chain has TRBV28 and TRBJ2-1; the D is unclear. The CDR3 spans 16 residues. Germline V gene data show CDR1 as MDHEN and CDR2 as SYDVKM. V was cut by 2 bases and J by 3 bases, with 14 bases left in between. In DNA, the CDR3 is TGTGCCAGCAGTTTAGGTCTTGCGTGGGGCTACAATGAGCAGTTCTTC. It specifies CASSLGLAWGYNEQFF.

At least ten counts were recorded for this clonotype. The rearrangement joins TRBV20-1 to TRBJ1-5; 7 bases map to TRBD1. CDR1 and CDR2 from the germline V gene are DFQATT and SNEGSKA (reference sequence). V gave up 5 bases and J gave up 5 bases; unmatched junction bases: 6. This CDR3 contains 13 residues. The CDR3 region has the DNA TGCAGTGCTTGGACCAGGGGGGATCAGCCCCAGCATTTT. Amino acid sequence: CSAWTRGDQPQHF.